This TCR beta chain was recovered during a study of T cell clonotyping in hematopoietic cell transplantation. Across the study: Recipient samples before transplant were obtained post-cytoreduction.

Method: immunoSEQ multiplex PCR; TCRdb's copy keeps in-frame clones and lacks some. The sample gives 16,000 or so clones, approximately 93% of which show up once; 1.8% is in the top ten. Details on this clone: Its target is unknown.

General study points: Few recipient clonotypes overlapped donors; over 97% were de novo at given depth. Cells were unsorted, so CD4 and CD8 contributions were not separated. Pathologically expanded recipient clonotypes increased progressively from day 30 to day 180 as diversity fell.

Time point indicated: recipient sample about 28 days before transplant, after cytoreduction. The sample in question was peripheral blood mononuclear cells, obtained before stem cell transplant. The receptor was derived from a man younger than 35 with biphenotypic leukemia. Some clones in this sample may be carry-over from other donors' samples.

The CDR3 loop is CASLPGHSDQPQHF. DNA of the CDR3: TGTGCCAGCCTCCCCGGGCACTCCGATCAGCCCCAGCATTTT. V is TRBV6-1 and J is TRBJ1-5; D remains unclear. The CDR3 loop spans 14 amino acids. Germline V lookup: CDR1 MNHNS, CDR2 SASEGT. The V end was cut by 8 bases, the J end by 5 bases, with 16 bases between.